This T cell receptor beta chain emerged from a study of T-cell reconstitution after alpha-beta-depleted transplantation in children. General observations from the study: At around two months after transplant, the alpha-beta T cells were reportedly derived from several hundred expanded clones that came from non-depleted graft cells. Surviving thymic progenitors and recipient T cells were the source of high TCRbeta diversity at day 60 in some patients.

Unique molecular identifiers were built into the TCRbeta library. TCRdb ran MiXCR on the PCR reads and lists one entry per CDR3 protein. The sample has about 200,000 distinct CDR3 sequences; roughly 6.3% are singletons. V gave up 10 bases and J gave up 8 bases, with 16 bases separating them. This CDR3 spans 12 amino acids. In regard to this clonotype: Its antigen is currently unknown.

This receptor was obtained from a girl under three years old with combined immunodeficiency, due to receive a stem cell transplant. The source material was PBMCs, sampled before TCRalphabeta/CD19-depleted stem cell transplant. V and J are TRBV12-3 or TRBV12-4 and TRBJ2-3; TRBD2 might be the D (6 bases). In nucleotides, the CDR3 is TGTGCCACCCCGGGGGTGGGGGGTACGCAGTATTTT. It is translated as CATPGVGGTQYF.